These T cell receptor beta chains were read from a single sample in a study of technical replicates of blood from a handful of donors. Assay used: immunoSEQ multiplex PCR; TCRdb lists only in-frame clones, some missing. Among 15,000 or so clones listed, approximately 90% were seen once. The sequenced material came from PBMCs. These receptors all come from a human donor in good health. The CDR3 runs from the conserved cysteine through the conserved F or W. Fields, in order: clone size, J gene, D gene, V gene, CDR3 DNA, CDR3 protein. The D gene is left open where the match is weak. Clone sizes are given selectively: once, few, many, or a class where the clone is expanded.

.	TRBJ1-2	.	TRBV19	TGTGCCAGTAGTAGCGAAAGGGGCGTTAACTATGGCTACACCTTC	CASSSERGVNYGYTF
.	TRBJ1-1	TRBD1	TRBV19	TGTGCCAGTAGAGTTCAGGGGGCGCAGAACACTGAAGCTTTCTTT	CASRVQGAQNTEAFF
.	TRBJ1-1	.	TRBV7-9	TGTGCCAGCAGCTTAGATCGGTATGAAGCTTTCTTT	CASSLDRYEAFF
.	TRBJ2-1	TRBD2	TRBV10-3	TGTGCCATCAGTGCACCAAGGGGACTAGCGGGAGGTAGCGATGAGCAGTTCTTC	CAISAPRGLAGGSDEQFF
once	TRBJ1-4	TRBD1	TRBV28	TGTGCCAGCAGTTGGACAGGGGGCAAGGCTAATGAAAAACTGTTTTTT	CASSWTGGKANEKLFF
.	TRBJ2-2	TRBD1	TRBV5-1	TGCGCCAGCAGCTCGGGACAGCTCACCGGGGAGCTGTTTTTT	CASSSGQLTGELFF
once	TRBJ1-1	.	TRBV7-8	TGTGCCAGCAGCCCAGAAACAGGAATGAACACTGAAGCTTTCTTT	CASSPETGMNTEAFF
.	TRBJ2-2	TRBD1	TRBV15	TGTGCCACCAGCAAGGGACAGGGAGTACCCGGGGAGCTGTTTTTT	CATSKGQGVPGELFF
.	TRBJ1-5	.	TRBV30	TGTGCCTGGAGTTCCGAGGTTGGCAATCAGCCCCAGCATTTT	CAWSSEVGNQPQHF
.	TRBJ2-1	TRBD1	TRBV6-1	TGTGCCAGCAGCCCACAGGGGCATGAGCAGTTCTTC	CASSPQGHEQFF
.	TRBJ2-3	TRBD2	TRBV5-6	TGTGCCAGCAGCTTGACGGTAGCGGGAGGCCACAATACGCAGTATTTT	CASSLTVAGGHNTQYF
once	TRBJ1-2	TRBD1	TRBV28	TGTGCCAGCAGACCCCAGGGGGTAGACGGCTACACCTTC	CASRPQGVDGYTF
.	TRBJ1-4	.	TRBV19	TGTGCCAGTAGTATTACAGCAACTAATGAAAAACTGTTTTTT	CASSITATNEKLFF
.	TRBJ2-1	TRBD2	TRBV19	TGTGCCAGTAGTCACGAGACTAGCAACAATGAGCAGTTCTTC	CASSHETSNNEQFF
.	TRBJ2-3	.	TRBV18	TGTGCCAGCTCACCCCGGGGTAGCGGCACAGATACGCAGTATTTT	CASSPRGSGTDTQYF
.	TRBJ2-1	.	TRBV7-9	TGTGCCAGCAGCTCATCCGGGAGAGCCTACAATGAGCAGTTCTTC	CASSSSGRAYNEQFF